The 7 T cell receptor beta chains below were found in one sample sequenced in a study of TIL therapy for anti-PD-1-resistant metastatic lung cancer. Sequencing used immunoSEQ v3. Using immunoSEQ multiplex PCR, the repertoire was profiled, and TCRdb retains in-frame clones only, with some absent. There are tens of thousands of clones in the sample; 86% occur only once, and less than 6% lies in the top ten. Time point in this sample: pre-treatment sample, taken before nivolumab and TIL therapy. Sequenced material: blood, taken at baseline. The source is a person aged 25 to 85 with non-small cell lung cancer.

This clone was picked up one time. This chain uses TRBV5-1 with TRBJ1-2; 8 nucleotides line up with TRBD1. The CDR3 extends over 17 amino acids. CDR1 is SGHRS and CDR2 is YFSETQ in the germline V gene. Trimming cost V 1 base and J 6 bases; bases outside gene matches: 14. The CDR3 DNA follows: TGCGCCAGCAGCTTGAACGGACAGGGCAGGACTTTAAATGGCTACACCTTC. This translates into CASSLNGQGRTLNGYTF.

This clone appeared once. V usage is TRBV7-2 and J usage is TRBJ2-3; 13 bases are a match to TRBD2. Trimming took 3 bases from V and 0 from J; bases not matched to a gene: 6. Per germline, CDR1 SGHTA and CDR2 FQGNSA. The length of the CDR3 is 18 residues. The CDR3 loop reads CASSFGLTSGGSTDTQYF. The CDR3 DNA is TGTGCCAGCAGCTTTGGACTGACTAGCGGGGGGAGCACAGATACGCAGTATTTT.

The chain employs TRBV9 and TRBJ1-1; D is possibly TRBD1 (5 bases). Germline V gives CDR1 SGDLS, CDR2 YYNGEE. This CDR3 spans 14 amino acids. With 3 bases removed from V and 0 bases from J, the gap between germline ends came to 9 bases. The CDR3 loop reads CASSASTVNTEAFF. As DNA, the CDR3 is TGTGCCAGCAGCGCCTCGACAGTGAACACTGAAGCTTTCTTT.

The table lists this clone with a count of one. The chain employs TRBV5-1 and TRBJ2-1, with D perhaps assigned TRBD1 or TRBD2 (7 bases each). CDR3 length equals 15 residues. In germline, CDR1 is SGHRS, CDR2 YFSETQ. V lost 1 base and J lost 7, with 15 bases in between. The CDR3: CASSLRDREGNEQFF. In DNA form, the CDR3 reads TGCGCCAGCAGCTTGAGAGACAGGGAGGGAAATGAGCAGTTCTTC. Full variable domain (missing parts from reference TRBV5-1 and TRBJ2-1): KAGVTQTPRYLIKTRGQQVTLSCSPISGHRSVSWYQQTPGQGLQFLFEYFSETQRNKGNFPGRFSGRQFSNSRSEMNVSTLELGDSALYLCASSLRDREGNEQFFGPGTRLTVL.

The chain joins TRBV18 to TRBJ2-3, with 9 bases aligning to TRBD2. The CDR3 runs to 20 residues. CDR1 and CDR2 from the germline V gene are KGHSH and LQKENI. J was trimmed by 2 bases and V by 1 base; bases with no gene match: 16. The CDR3 coding sequence is TGTGCCAGCTCACCACTCGCGCCGGGCAGCGGGGGGACCCCCACAGATACGCAGTATTTT. Protein product: CASSPLAPGSGGTPTDTQYF.

The chain recombines TRBV9 with TRBJ1-2; 10 bases align to TRBD1. Trimming removed 4 bases from V and 6 bases from J; junction bases left unmatched: 9. Germline loops: CDR1 SGDLS, CDR2 YYNGEE. This CDR3 has 15 residues. CDR3 in amino acids: CASSNRDRGIDGYTF. The CDR3 bases are TGTGCCAGCAGCAATCGGGACAGGGGTATCGATGGCTACACCTTC.

The gene calls are TRBV9 and TRBJ2-7; D unclear. Germline V gene lookup returns CDR1 SGDLS and CDR2 YYNGEE. CDR3 length equals 14 residues. V was cut by 4 bases and J by 3 bases, with 14 bases left in between. The CDR3 is CASSPHSGVYEQYF. In DNA form, the CDR3 reads TGTGCCAGCAGCCCCCACTCCGGAGTCTACGAGCAGTACTTC.